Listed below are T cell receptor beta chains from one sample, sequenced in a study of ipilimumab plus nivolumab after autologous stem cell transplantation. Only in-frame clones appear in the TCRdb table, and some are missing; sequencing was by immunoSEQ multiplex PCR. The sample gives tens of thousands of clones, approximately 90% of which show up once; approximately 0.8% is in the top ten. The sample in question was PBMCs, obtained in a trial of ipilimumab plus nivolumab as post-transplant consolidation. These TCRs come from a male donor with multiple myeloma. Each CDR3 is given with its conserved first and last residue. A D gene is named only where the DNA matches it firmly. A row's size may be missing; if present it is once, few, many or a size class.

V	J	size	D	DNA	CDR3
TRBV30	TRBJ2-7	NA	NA	TGTGCCTGGAGTACAGGTTTGCCCTACGAGCAGTACTTC	CAWSTGLPYEQYF
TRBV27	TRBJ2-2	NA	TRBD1	TGTGCCAGCAGTGATGAACAGGGGCACACCGGGGAGCTGTTTTTT	CASSDEQGHTGELFF
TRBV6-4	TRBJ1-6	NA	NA	TGTGCCAGCAGTGACTCGGTTGGGCTCGGTTCACCCCTCCACTTT	CASSDSVGLGSPLHF
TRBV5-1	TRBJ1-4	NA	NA	TGCGCCAGCAGCTTTGGAAGTGCAACTAATGAAAAACTGTTTTTT	CASSFGSATNEKLFF
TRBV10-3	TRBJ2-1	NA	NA	TGTGCCATCAGTGAGTCGTTACAGGGAAATTATGAGCAGTTCTTC	CAISESLQGNYEQFF
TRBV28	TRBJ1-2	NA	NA	TGTGCCAGCACCACCCCCAGGGTTGGCTACACCTTC	CASTTPRVGYTF
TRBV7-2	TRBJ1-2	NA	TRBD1	TGTGCCAGCAGCCAAGACAGGGGACGTGGCTACACCTTC	CASSQDRGRGYTF
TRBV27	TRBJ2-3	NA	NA	TGTGCCAGCTCAAAGAGGGCGGGTAGAGGGAATACGCAGTATTTT	CASSKRAGRGNTQYF
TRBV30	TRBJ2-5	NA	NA	TGTGCCTGGAGACCCATGGTGTTAGAGACCCAGTACTTC	CAWRPMVLETQYF
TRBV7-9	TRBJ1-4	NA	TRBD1	TGTGCCAGCAGCCAAGCAGACAGGGGGATTGAAAAACTGTTTTTT	CASSQADRGIEKLFF
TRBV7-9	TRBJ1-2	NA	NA	TGTGCCAGCAGCTTACCTCGGGTGCATGGCTACACCTTC	CASSLPRVHGYTF
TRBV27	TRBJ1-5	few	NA	TGTGCCAGCAGTTTAGGATCAGGGATCCACGAACGGCCCCAGCATTTT	CASSLGSGIHERPQHF
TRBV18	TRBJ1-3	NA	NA	TGTGCCAGCTCACCAGGGGTCGGATTTGTCTCTGGAAACACCATATATTTT	CASSPGVGFVSGNTIYF
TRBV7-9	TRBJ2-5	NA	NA	TGTGCCAGCAGCTTGCGTCAGCAAGAGACCCAGTACTTC	CASSLRQQETQYF
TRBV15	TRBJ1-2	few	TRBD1	TGTGCCACCAGCACAGACAGGGGGCGAAACTATGGCTACACCTTC	CATSTDRGRNYGYTF
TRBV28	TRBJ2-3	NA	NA	TGTGCCAGCAGTCTACCCCCCGGGGCAGGAGGCACAGATACGCAGTATTTT	CASSLPPGAGGTDTQYF
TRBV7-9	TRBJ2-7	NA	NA	TGTGCCAGCAGTAGCTTTTTAAGGGGGGCCAAGAACGAGCAGTACTTC	CASSSFLRGAKNEQYF
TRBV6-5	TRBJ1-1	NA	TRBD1	TGTGCCAGCAGTACACGACAGGGTTTCGGTGAAGCTTTCTTT	CASSTRQGFGEAFF
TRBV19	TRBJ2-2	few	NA	TGTGCCAGTAGGGGGGCAGCGGATGTCACCGGGGAGCTGTTTTTT	CASRGAADVTGELFF
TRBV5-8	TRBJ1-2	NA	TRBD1	TGTGCCAGCAGCTTGGGGCAGGGGGCGTCGGGCTACACCTTC	CASSLGQGASGYTF
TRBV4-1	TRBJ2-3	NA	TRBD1	TGCGCCAGCAGCCTTGACAGGGGGCCCGCAGATACGCAGTATTTT	CASSLDRGPADTQYF
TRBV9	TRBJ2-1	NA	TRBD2	TGTGCCAGCAGCGTCGCCGGGACTAGCGGGGGGACCGACAATGAGCAGTTCTTC	CASSVAGTSGGTDNEQFF
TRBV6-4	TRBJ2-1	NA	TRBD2	TGTGCCACCCAGCGGGATCCACTAGCGGGGGACTACAATGAGCAGTTCTTC	CATQRDPLAGDYNEQFF
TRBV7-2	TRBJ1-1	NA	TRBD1	TGTGCCAGCAGCTCTGCAGGGGGCTTGACTGAAGCTTTCTTT	CASSSAGGLTEAFF